The 14 T cell receptor beta chains given below trace back to one sample, sequenced in a study of blood T cell repertoires in COVID-19. Using immunoSEQ multiplex PCR, the repertoire was profiled, and TCRdb retains in-frame clones only, with some absent. The profile shows fewer than 100,000 clones, around 85% of them singletons. Sequenced sample: peripheral blood. All receptors come from an elderly man in a cohort sampled during active COVID-19.

This chain connects TRBV28 to TRBJ1-5; D not certain. The ends were cut back, 4 bases at V and 3 bases at J, with 16 bases in the middle. Looked up from germline, CDR1 is MDHEN and CDR2 is SYDVKM. The CDR3 extends over 16 amino acids. The CDR3: CASSSFPRVLNQPQHF. The DNA of the CDR3 is TGTGCCAGCAGTTCCTTCCCCCGGGTCCTCAATCAGCCCCAGCATTTT.

The chain couples TRBV5-8 to TRBJ2-3; 10 nucleotides agree with TRBD1. V was clipped by 4 bases and J by 0 bases; unmatched bases: 2. CDR1 is SGHTS and CDR2 is YDEGEE in the germline V gene. This CDR3 region has 15 residues. This CDR3 reads CASSRGQGSTDTQYF. DNA of the CDR3: TGTGCCAGCAGCCGGGGACAGGGGAGCACAGATACGCAGTATTTT.

The genes are TRBV28 and TRBJ1-3; maybe TRBD1 (5 bases). CDR1 is MDHEN, CDR2 SYDVKM, per germline. Trimming removed 3 bases at V and 0 bases at J, with 15 bases between. The CDR3 loop spans 17 amino acids. In nucleotides, the CDR3 is TGTGCCAGCAGTTTCGGGGGGGAGCCCCACTCTGGAAACACCATATATTTT. Its protein product is CASSFGGEPHSGNTIYF.

This chain joins TRBV21-1 and TRBJ1-4. TRBV21-1 is marked as a pseudogene. The CDR3 extends over 13 amino acids. DNA for the CDR3: TGTGCCAGCTACCGCCGGGCGGGTGAAAAACTGTTTTTT. It translates to CASYRRAGEKLFF.

The rearrangement links TRBV25-1 to TRBJ2-7, with a tentative D call TRBD2 (5 bases). The CDR3 has 11 residues. The germline V gene has CDR1 MGHDK and CDR2 SYGVNS. V was clipped by 6 bases and J by 7 bases, with 10 bases between them. The chain's CDR3 is CASRRVGEQYV. CDR3 nucleotides: TGTGCCAGCAGGAGGGTAGGAGAGCAGTACGTC.

This clone appeared a few times. The rearrangement uses TRBV27 and TRBJ1-6; D not certain. Germline V gene lookup returns CDR1 MNHEY and CDR2 SMNVEV (reference sequence). V lost 0 bases and J lost 4, with 7 bases in between. There are 15 residues in the CDR3. The CDR3 DNA is TGTGCCAGCAGTTTATCGGCCCAGTATAATTCACCCCTCCACTTT. Translated: CASSLSAQYNSPLHF.

The rearrangement links TRBV5-4 to TRBJ2-3; 14 nucleotides match TRBD2. Germline CDR1 and CDR2: SGHNT and YYREEE (reference sequence). The trim removed 10 bases at V and 0 bases at J, leaving 4 bases unmatched. The CDR3 sequence is 15 residues long. This CDR3 reads CAGTSGGSSTDTQYF. CDR3 bases: TGTGCCGGGACTAGCGGGGGTTCTAGCACAGATACGCAGTATTTT.

V is TRBV10-1 and J is TRBJ1-5; 9 bases fit TRBD1. CDR3 length equals 14 residues. V was clipped by 7 bases and J by 7 bases; unmatched bases: 8. Germline V gene data show CDR1 as WNHNN and CDR2 as SYGVQD (reference sequence). CDR3 bases: TGCGCCAGCACCCAGGACAGGGGAGAGCAGCCCCAGCATTTT. Residues: CASTQDRGEQPQHF.

The chain employs TRBV29-1 and TRBJ1-2; D gene uncertain. Between the trimmed V and J ends, which lost 4 bases and 0 bases, there was a span of 9 bases. Germline V gives CDR1 SQVTM, CDR2 ANQGSEA. There are 13 residues in the CDR3. DNA for the CDR3: TGCAGCGTTGCGGTAACAGCTAACTATGGCTACACCTTC. This translates into CSVAVTANYGYTF.

This clone was detected only once. The chain joins TRBV5-1 to TRBJ2-2; D is unclear. This CDR3 comprises 13 residues. V was shortened by 4 bases and J by 1 base, with 5 bases between the two germline ends. Germline-derived CDR1 and CDR2 are SGHRS and YFSETQ. CDR3 residues: CASSPGNTGELFF. The CDR3 nucleotides are TGCGCCAGCAGCCCGGGGAACACCGGGGAGCTGTTTTTT. The full variable domain, in which reference TRBV5-1 and TRBJ2-2 provide the parts outside the CDR3, is KAGVTQTPRYLIKTRGQQVTLSCSPISGHRSVSWYQQTPGQGLQFLFEYFSETQRNKGNFPGRFSGRQFSNSRSEMNVSTLELGDSALYLCASSPGNTGELFFGEGSRLTVL.

The V and J genes are TRBV19 and TRBJ2-3; TRBD2 aligns across 7 bases. Looked up from germline, CDR1 is LNHDA and CDR2 is SQIVND (reference sequence). V trimming: 9 bases; J trimming: 3 bases; junction bases outside the gene matches: 9. The CDR3 runs to 14 residues. CDR3 in DNA: TGTGCCAGCCTGCAGGGAGGGGAAACAGATACGCAGTATTTT. Its translation: CASLQGGETDTQYF.

The V gene is TRBV5-1, the J gene TRBJ2-3; D is ambiguous. The germline gives CDR1 SGHRS, CDR2 YFSETQ. This CDR3 region has 13 residues. Trimming cost V 2 bases and J 4 bases, with 8 bases left between them. CDR3 region: CASSFGTPDTQYF. The CDR3 DNA sequence: TGCGCCAGCAGCTTCGGTACCCCAGATACGCAGTATTTT.

This rearrangement joins TRBV19 to TRBJ1-6; 8 bases are a match to TRBD1. Germline V gives CDR1 LNHDA, CDR2 SQIVND (reference sequence). The CDR3 covers 16 residues. J was trimmed by 9 bases and V by 7 bases; bases with no gene match: 14. The CDR3 sequence: CASNGRLQGEISPLHF. The CDR3 nucleotides are TGTGCCAGTAACGGCAGGCTACAGGGGGAAATTTCACCCCTCCACTTT.

The rearrangement joins TRBV2 to TRBJ1-1, with D possibly TRBD1 on 5 matching bases. Trimming took off 10 bases at V and 1 base at J, with 16 bases between the two ends. CDR3 length: 14 amino acids. Germline lookup yields CDR1 SNHLY and CDR2 FYNNEI. The CDR3 reads CATHPDISNTEAFF. The CDR3 DNA reads as TGTGCCACACACCCGGACATCTCGAACACTGAAGCTTTCTTT.